These T cell receptor beta chains were read from a single sample in a study of cytomegalovirus exposure and HLA in healthy donors. Generated by immunoSEQ multiplex PCR, the TCRdb table keeps only in-frame clones and is missing some. The data contain 100,000 to 150,000 clones, roughly 80% of them singletons. Sequencing was carried out using PBMCs. The receptors come from a boy younger than 18 in good health and CMV-seronegative. CDR3s include the opening cysteine and the closing phenylalanine or tryptophan. A D gene is named only where the DNA matches it firmly. Rows may omit the clone size; those that give it use once, few, many or a size class.

D gene	J gene	clone size	V gene	CDR3 protein	CDR3 DNA
-	TRBJ2-3	few	TRBV7-2	CASSAGSTDTQYF	TGTGCCAGCAGCGCGGGGAGCACAGATACGCAGTATTTT
TRBD1	TRBJ2-7	-	TRBV4-1	CASSQAGTEYEQYF	TGCGCCAGCAGCCAAGCTGGGACAGAATACGAGCAGTACTTC
TRBD1	TRBJ2-7	-	TRBV29-1	CSVAHGTGGPYEQYF	TGCAGCGTAGCGCACGGGACAGGGGGCCCCTACGAGCAGTACTTC
-	TRBJ2-5	few	TRBV5-4	CASSHGQRGGETQYF	TGTGCCAGCAGCCATGGACAGAGGGGGGGAGAGACCCAGTACTTC
TRBD1	TRBJ2-7	-	TRBV5-1	CASSFQTGSIWYF	TGCGCCAGCAGCTTCCAGACAGGGTCGATATGGTACTTC
-	TRBJ1-5	once	TRBV12-5	CASGEGGYQPQHF	TGTGCTAGTGGGGAGGGGGGGTATCAGCCCCAGCATTTT
TRBD2	TRBJ2-1	-	TRBV6-6	CASITRLAGKNEQFF	TGTGCCAGCATCACCCGACTAGCGGGGAAGAATGAGCAGTTCTTC
-	TRBJ2-7	-	TRBV10-1	CASSETGIQPYEQYF	TGCGCCAGCAGTGAAACCGGGATCCAACCCTACGAGCAGTACTTC
TRBD1	TRBJ2-7	-	TRBV7-9	CASSPRDSSYEQYF	TGTGCCAGCAGCCCCCGGGACAGCTCCTACGAGCAGTACTTC
TRBD1	TRBJ2-1	-	TRBV30	CACLQGVSSYNEQFF	TGTGCCTGCTTGCAGGGGGTAAGCTCCTACAATGAGCAGTTCTTC
-	TRBJ1-2	-	TRBV6-1	CASSEEGILGARGYTF	TGTGCCAGCAGTGAAGAGGGTATATTGGGGGCGAGGGGCTACACCTTC
-	TRBJ2-7	-	TRBV27	CASSIGSGGSYEQYF	TGTGCCAGCAGTATAGGTTCCGGGGGCTCCTACGAGCAGTACTTC
TRBD1	TRBJ1-5	-	TRBV19	CASWDRGGNQPQHF	TGTGCCAGTTGGGACAGGGGCGGCAATCAGCCCCAGCATTTT
TRBD2	TRBJ2-7	-	TRBV5-1	CVSRAGGLSYEQYF	TGCGTCAGCAGGGCGGGAGGGTTGTCCTACGAGCAGTACTTC
-	TRBJ2-1	-	TRBV5-1	CASSSLPLNYNEQFF	TGCGCCAGCAGCTCCCTACCCCTGAACTACAATGAGCAGTTCTTC
TRBD2	TRBJ2-2	-	TRBV14	CASSPMGGTGELFF	TGTGCCAGCAGCCCGATGGGGGGGACCGGGGAGCTGTTTTTT
TRBD1	TRBJ2-7	-	TRBV15	CATSRDQGAREQYF	TGTGCCACCAGCAGAGATCAGGGGGCGAGGGAGCAGTACTTC
TRBD1	TRBJ2-5	-	TRBV29-1	CSVANDRGQSLPYQETQYF	TGCAGCGTTGCAAATGACAGGGGCCAATCCCTTCCGTACCAAGAGACCCAGTACTTC
-	TRBJ2-3	-	TRBV5-6	CASWRAGTDTQYF	TGTGCCAGCTGGCGGGCCGGCACAGATACGCAGTATTTT
-	TRBJ2-7	-	TRBV7-2	CASSPRPGTYEQYF	TGTGCCAGCAGCCCTAGGCCGGGTACCTACGAGCAGTACTTC
-	TRBJ1-4	-	TRBV27	CASSSPGDGEKLFF	TGTGCCAGCAGTTCCCCGGGGGATGGGGAAAAACTGTTTTTT
TRBD2	TRBJ2-3	-	TRBV9	CASSVLAGGTDTQYF	TGTGCCAGCAGCGTACTAGCGGGTGGCACAGATACGCAGTATTTT
TRBD1	TRBJ2-7	once	TRBV5-1	CASNPGTGEYEQYF	TGCGCCAGCAACCCCGGGACAGGGGAATACGAGCAGTACTTC
TRBD1	TRBJ1-1	-	TRBV2	CASSRTGQGQTEAFF	TGTGCCAGCAGCCGTACCGGACAGGGACAAACTGAAGCTTTCTTT
-	TRBJ1-3	-	TRBV11-3	CASSLGSVTGNTIYF	TGTGCCAGCAGCTTAGGTTCGGTGACTGGAAACACCATATATTTT
TRBD1	TRBJ1-3	-	TRBV11-2	CASSQDRGAGNTIYF	TGTGCCAGCAGCCAGGACAGGGGCGCGGGAAACACCATATATTTT
TRBD2	TRBJ2-6	-	TRBV5-4	CASSPSVAGLSGANVLTF	TGTGCCAGCAGCCCCTCGGTAGCGGGGTTGTCTGGGGCCAACGTCCTGACTTTC
-	TRBJ2-4	few	TRBV2	CASERGGLTKNIQYF	TGTGCCAGCGAGAGGGGGGGGCTGACCAAAAACATTCAGTACTTC
TRBD1	TRBJ1-1	-	TRBV27	CASRTGAEAFF	TGTGCCAGCAGAACAGGGGCTGAAGCTTTCTTT
TRBD2	TRBJ2-4	-	TRBV5-4	CASSLGSGTKNIQYF	TGTGCCAGCAGCTTGGGTAGCGGGACCAAAAACATTCAGTACTTC
TRBD1	TRBJ1-2	once	TRBV10-3	CAISVIGQGVEGYTF	TGTGCCATCAGTGTAATCGGACAGGGGGTGGAAGGCTACACCTTC
TRBD1	TRBJ2-7	-	TRBV27	CAITPRGQGYEQYF	TGTGCCATCACCCCCAGGGGACAGGGATACGAGCAGTACTTC
TRBD1	TRBJ1-1	-	TRBV7-2	CASSLGQGEHIKAFF	TGTGCCAGCAGCTTGGGACAGGGTGAACACATTAAAGCTTTCTTT
TRBD2	TRBJ2-3	-	TRBV6-5	CASSYRGRADTQYF	TGTGCCAGCAGTTACCGGGGGAGGGCAGATACGCAGTATTTT
TRBD1	TRBJ1-2	-	TRBV7-9	CASSLQGAYGYTF	TGTGCCAGCAGCCTACAGGGGGCATATGGCTACACCTTC
TRBD1	TRBJ1-5	few	TRBV6-5	CASSLLQGARQPQHF	TGTGCCAGCAGCCTACTACAGGGGGCGAGGCAGCCCCAGCATTTT
TRBD2	TRBJ2-5	-	TRBV28	CASSLASGRRETQYF	TGTGCCAGCAGTTTGGCTAGCGGGAGAAGGGAGACCCAGTACTTC
-	TRBJ2-7	few	TRBV9	CASSVWAEQFYEQYF	TGTGCCAGCAGCGTCTGGGCCGAACAATTCTACGAGCAGTACTTC
-	TRBJ2-1	-	TRBV29-1	CSVAHYNEQFF	TGCAGCGTTGCACACTACAATGAGCAGTTCTTC
-	TRBJ2-1	once	TRBV2	CASSGTTAPNEQFF	TGTGCCAGCAGTGGGACGACAGCACCAAATGAGCAGTTCTTC
-	TRBJ2-2	few	TRBV7-3	CASSLTPTNTGELFF	TGTGCCAGCAGCTTAACCCCTACCAACACCGGGGAGCTGTTTTTT
TRBD1	TRBJ1-2	-	TRBV7-9	CASSSYNNGQGHYGYTF	TGTGCCAGCAGCTCCTACAACAACGGACAGGGCCACTATGGCTACACCTTC
TRBD1	TRBJ1-1	-	TRBV5-1	CASSLTRTGRTEAFF	TGCGCCAGCAGCCTAACCCGGACAGGACGGACTGAAGCTTTCTTT
-	TRBJ1-4	-	TRBV4-3	CASSQGGVQNEKLFF	TGCGCCAGCAGCCAGGGAGGGGTCCAGAACGAAAAACTGTTTTTT
-	TRBJ1-2	-	TRBV6-1	CASRGPGFNYGYTF	TGTGCCAGCAGGGGGCCGGGTTTTAACTATGGCTACACCTTC
-	TRBJ2-1	-	TRBV9	CASSVDASANNEQFF	TGTGCCAGCAGCGTAGATGCTAGCGCGAACAATGAGCAGTTCTTC
TRBD2	TRBJ2-2	once	TRBV5-1	CASSLGLAGPANTGELFF	TGCGCCAGCAGCTTGGGGCTAGCGGGGCCCGCGAACACCGGGGAGCTGTTTTTT
TRBD2	TRBJ2-1	-	TRBV5-6	CASSPRGAYNEQFF	TGTGCCAGCAGCCCCCGGGGGGCCTACAATGAGCAGTTCTTC
-	TRBJ1-5	few	TRBV6-1	CASTKPTQPQHF	TGTGCCAGCACAAAGCCCACTCAGCCCCAGCATTTT
-	TRBJ2-1	-	TRBV6-6	CASRLLRGGNEQFF	TGTGCCAGCCGTCTCTTGAGGGGGGGGAATGAGCAGTTCTTC
-	TRBJ1-5	-	TRBV5-6	CASSLGQAPNQPQHF	TGTGCCAGCAGCTTGGGGCAGGCCCCCAATCAGCCCCAGCATTTT
-	TRBJ2-7	-	TRBV5-1	CASSLDPLRGEQYF	TGCGCCAGCAGCCTGGACCCCCTTAGGGGCGAGCAGTACTTC
TRBD1	TRBJ1-4	-	TRBV19	CASSSGQSYEKLFF	TGTGCCAGTAGCTCGGGACAGAGCTATGAAAAACTGTTTTTT
-	TRBJ1-1	-	TRBV5-1	CASSRLTVNTEAFF	TGCGCCAGCAGTCGGTTGACAGTGAACACTGAAGCTTTCTTT
TRBD2	TRBJ2-7	once	TRBV7-9	CASSFPPSGSDRAYEQYF	TGTGCCAGCAGCTTTCCCCCCAGCGGGAGCGATAGGGCCTACGAGCAGTACTTC